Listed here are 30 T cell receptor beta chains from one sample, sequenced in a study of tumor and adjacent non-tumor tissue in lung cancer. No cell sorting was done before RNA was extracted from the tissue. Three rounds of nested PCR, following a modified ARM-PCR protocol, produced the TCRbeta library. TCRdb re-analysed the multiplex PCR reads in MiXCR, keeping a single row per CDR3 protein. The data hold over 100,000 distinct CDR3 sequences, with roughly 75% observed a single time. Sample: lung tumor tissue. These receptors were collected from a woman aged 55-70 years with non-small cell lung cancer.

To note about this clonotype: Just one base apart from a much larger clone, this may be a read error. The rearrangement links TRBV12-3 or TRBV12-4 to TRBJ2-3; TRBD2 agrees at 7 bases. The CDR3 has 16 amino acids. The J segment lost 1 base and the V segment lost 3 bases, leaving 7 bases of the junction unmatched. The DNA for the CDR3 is TGTGCCAGCAGTTTTAACGGGGCGGGAGGCACAGATACGCAGTATTTT. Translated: CASSFNGAGGTDTQYF.

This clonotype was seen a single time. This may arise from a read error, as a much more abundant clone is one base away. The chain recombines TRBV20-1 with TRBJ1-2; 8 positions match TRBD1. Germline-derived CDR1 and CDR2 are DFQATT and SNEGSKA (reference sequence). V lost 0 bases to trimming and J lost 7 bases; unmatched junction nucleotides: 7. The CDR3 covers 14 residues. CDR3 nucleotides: TGCAGTGCTAGAGATTTTCAGGGGGCGACTGGCTACACCTTC. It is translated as CSARDFQGATGYTF.

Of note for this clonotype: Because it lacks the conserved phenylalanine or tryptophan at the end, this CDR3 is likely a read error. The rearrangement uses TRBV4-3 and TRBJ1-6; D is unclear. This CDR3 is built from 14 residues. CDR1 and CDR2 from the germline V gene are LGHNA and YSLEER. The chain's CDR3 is CAGSLQTANSPLHI. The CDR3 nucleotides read TGCGCCGGCAGCCTTCAAACCGCTAATTCACCCCTCCACATT.

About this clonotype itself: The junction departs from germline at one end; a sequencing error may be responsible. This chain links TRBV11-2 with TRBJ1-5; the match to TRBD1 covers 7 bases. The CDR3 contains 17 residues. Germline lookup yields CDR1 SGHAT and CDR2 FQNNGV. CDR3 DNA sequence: TGTACCAGCAGCCTCAAGGGGGCCAGGGATAACAATCAGCCCCAGCATTTT. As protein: CTSSLKGARDNNQPQHF. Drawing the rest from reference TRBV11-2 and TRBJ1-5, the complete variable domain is EAGVAQSPRYKIIEKRQSVAFWCNPISGHATLYWYQQILGQGPKLLIQFQNNGVVDDSQLPKDRFSAERLKGVDSTLKIQPAKLEDSAVYLCTSSLKGARDNNQPQHFGDGTRLSIL.

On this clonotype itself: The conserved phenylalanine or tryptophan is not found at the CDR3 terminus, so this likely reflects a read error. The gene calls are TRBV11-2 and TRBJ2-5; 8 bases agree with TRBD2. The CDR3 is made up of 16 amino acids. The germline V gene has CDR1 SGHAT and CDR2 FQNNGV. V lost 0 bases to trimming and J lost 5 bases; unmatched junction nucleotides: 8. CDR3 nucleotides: TGTGCCAGCAGCTTAGAAGCGGGGGCCAGAGGGGAGACCCAGTACTTA. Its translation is CASSLEAGARGETQYL.

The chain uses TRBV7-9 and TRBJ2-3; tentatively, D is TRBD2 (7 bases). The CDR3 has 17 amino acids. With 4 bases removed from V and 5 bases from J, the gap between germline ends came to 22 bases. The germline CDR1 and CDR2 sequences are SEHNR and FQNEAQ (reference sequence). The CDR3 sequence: CASSSRVAGGPEDTQYF. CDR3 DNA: TGTGCCAGCAGCTCCCGAGTAGCCGGGGGGCCTGAAGATACGCAGTATTTT. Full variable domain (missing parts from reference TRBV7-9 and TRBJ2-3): DTGVSQNPRHKITKRGQNVTFRCDPISEHNRLYWYRQTLGQGPEFLTYFQNEAQLEKSRLLSDRFSAERPKGSFSTLEIQRTEQGDSAMYLCASSSRVAGGPEDTQYFGPGTRLTVL.

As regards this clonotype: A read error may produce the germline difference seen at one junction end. The CDR3 DNA sequence: TGCGACAGCAGCCCCACCGGGCAGGGAGGTCATACGCAGTATTTT. It encodes CDSSPTGQGGHTQYF. The chain combines TRBV11-3 with TRBJ2-3, with TRBD2 as a possible D gene (6 bases). CDR1 and CDR2 from the germline V gene are SGHNT and YENEEA. CDR3 length: 15 residues.

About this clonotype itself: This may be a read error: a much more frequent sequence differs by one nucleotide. The CDR3 loop reads CSATRKVTGTQDQFF. In DNA form, the CDR3 reads TGCAGTGCTACCAGAAAGGTAACAGGGACTCAGGATCAGTTCTTC. The chain has TRBV20-1 and TRBJ2-1; D tentatively reads TRBD1 or TRBD2 (6 bases each). V lost 4 bases to trimming and J lost 13 bases, with 26 bases between them. The length of the CDR3 is 15 residues. Germline V gives CDR1 DFQATT, CDR2 SNEGSKA (reference sequence).

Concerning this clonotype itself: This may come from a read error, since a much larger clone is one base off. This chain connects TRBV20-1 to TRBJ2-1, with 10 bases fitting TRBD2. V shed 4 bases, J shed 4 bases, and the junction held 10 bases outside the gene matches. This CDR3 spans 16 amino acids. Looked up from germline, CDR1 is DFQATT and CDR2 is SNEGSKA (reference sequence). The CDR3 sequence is CSAKGLARGDYNEQFF. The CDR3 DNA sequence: TGCAGTGCTAAGGGACTAGCGAGAGGAGATTACAATGAGCAGTTCTTC.

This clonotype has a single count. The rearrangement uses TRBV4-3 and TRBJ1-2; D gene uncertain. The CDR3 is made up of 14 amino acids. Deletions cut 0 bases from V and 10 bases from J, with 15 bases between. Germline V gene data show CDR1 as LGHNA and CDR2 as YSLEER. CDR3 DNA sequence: TGCGCCAGCAGCCAAGATTTGGGAGTTGATGCCTACACCTTC. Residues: CASSQDLGVDAYTF.

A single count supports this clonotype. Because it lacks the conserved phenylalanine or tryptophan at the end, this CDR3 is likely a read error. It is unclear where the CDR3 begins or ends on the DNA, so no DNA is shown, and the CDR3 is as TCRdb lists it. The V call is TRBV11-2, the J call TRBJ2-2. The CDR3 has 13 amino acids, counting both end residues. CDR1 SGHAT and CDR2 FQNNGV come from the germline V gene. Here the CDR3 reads CASSLAQTGELFY.

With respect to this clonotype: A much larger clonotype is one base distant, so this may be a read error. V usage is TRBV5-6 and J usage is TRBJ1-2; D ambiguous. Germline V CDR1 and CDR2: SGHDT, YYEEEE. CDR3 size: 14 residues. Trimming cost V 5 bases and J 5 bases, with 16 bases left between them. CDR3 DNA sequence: TGTGCCAGCAGTTTGTGGGGAGTCAAGTATGGCTACACCTTC. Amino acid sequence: CASSLWGVKYGYTF.

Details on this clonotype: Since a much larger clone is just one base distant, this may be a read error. In nucleotides, the CDR3 is TGTGCCAGCTTGCTTGGGGCTAACTATGGCTACACCTTC. It encodes CASLLGANYGYTF. The chain couples TRBV6-2 or TRBV6-3 to TRBJ1-2, with D unresolved. CDR1 is MNHEY and CDR2 is SVGEGT in the germline V gene. The V end lost 8 bases, the J end lost 0 bases, and 10 bases lay between the germline ends. The CDR3 length is 13 residues.

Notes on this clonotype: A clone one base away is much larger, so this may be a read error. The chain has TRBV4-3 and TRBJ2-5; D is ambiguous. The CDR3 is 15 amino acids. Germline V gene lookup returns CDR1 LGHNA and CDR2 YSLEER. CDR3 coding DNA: TGCGCCAGCAACCAAGAATGGGTGGGCCAAGAGACCCAGTACTTC. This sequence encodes CASNQEWVGQETQYF.

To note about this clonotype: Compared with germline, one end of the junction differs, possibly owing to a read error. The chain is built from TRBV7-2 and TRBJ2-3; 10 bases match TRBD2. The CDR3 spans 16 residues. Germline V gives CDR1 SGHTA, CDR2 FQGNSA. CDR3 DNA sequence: TGTGCCAGCAGCCCCCAGGCAGCGGGGGGGGCAGATACGCAGTTTTTT. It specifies CASSPQAAGGADTQFF.

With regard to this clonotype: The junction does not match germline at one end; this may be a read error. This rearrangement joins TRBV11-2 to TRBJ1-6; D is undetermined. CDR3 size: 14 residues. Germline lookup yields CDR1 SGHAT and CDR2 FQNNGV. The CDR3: CARSLELSNSPLHF. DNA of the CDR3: TGTGCCAGGAGCTTAGAGTTAAGTAATTCACCCCTCCACTTT.

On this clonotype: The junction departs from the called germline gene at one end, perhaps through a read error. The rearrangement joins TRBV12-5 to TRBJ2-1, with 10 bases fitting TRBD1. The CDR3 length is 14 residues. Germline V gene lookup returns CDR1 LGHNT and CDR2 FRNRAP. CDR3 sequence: CASARDRGRDEQSF. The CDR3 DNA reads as TGTGCTAGTGCCCGAGACAGGGGGCGAGATGAGCAGTCCTTC.

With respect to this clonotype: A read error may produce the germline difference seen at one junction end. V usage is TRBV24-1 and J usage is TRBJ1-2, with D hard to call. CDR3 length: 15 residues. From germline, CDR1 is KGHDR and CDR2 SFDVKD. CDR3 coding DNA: TGTAGCACCAGTGATGGTCGCGGCCCTAACTATGGCTACACATTC. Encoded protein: CSTSDGRGPNYGYTF.

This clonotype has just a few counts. This chain's CDR3 is CASSDGPNQPQHF. The CDR3 region has the DNA TGTGCCAGCTCCGATGGGCCCAATCAGCCCCAGCATTTT. The chain links TRBV18 to TRBJ1-5; D gene uncertain. V was trimmed by 6 bases and J by 3 bases, leaving 9 bases between them. CDR1 and CDR2 from the germline V gene are KGHSH and LQKENI. The CDR3 spans 13 residues.

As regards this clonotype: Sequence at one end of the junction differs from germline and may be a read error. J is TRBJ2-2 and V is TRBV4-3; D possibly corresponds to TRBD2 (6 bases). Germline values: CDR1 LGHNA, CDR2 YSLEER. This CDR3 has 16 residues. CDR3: CASSKDGRRGTGELFF. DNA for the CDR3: TGCGCCAGCAGCAAAGATGGTCGGCGGGGCACCGGGGAGCTGTTTTTT.

CDR3 region: CASSYRTGMGNEWFF. In DNA, the CDR3 is TGTGCCAGCAGCTACCGGACAGGTATGGGGAATGAGTGGTTCTTC. V gene TRBV11-1 combines with J gene TRBJ2-1, with 7 positions matching TRBD1. The CDR3 runs 15 residues. CDR1 SGHAT and CDR2 FQDESV come from the germline V gene (reference sequence). V lost 4 bases and J lost 15; bases outside the gene matches: 18.

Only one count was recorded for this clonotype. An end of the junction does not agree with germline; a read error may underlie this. The CDR3 DNA sequence: TGCAGTGCGGGAGGCTATGGAGACACCATATATTTT. The encoded protein is CSAGGYGDTIYF. The V call is TRBV20-1, the J call TRBJ1-3, with D unclear. This CDR3 has 12 residues. Germline-derived CDR1 and CDR2 are DFQATT and SNEGSKA (reference sequence).

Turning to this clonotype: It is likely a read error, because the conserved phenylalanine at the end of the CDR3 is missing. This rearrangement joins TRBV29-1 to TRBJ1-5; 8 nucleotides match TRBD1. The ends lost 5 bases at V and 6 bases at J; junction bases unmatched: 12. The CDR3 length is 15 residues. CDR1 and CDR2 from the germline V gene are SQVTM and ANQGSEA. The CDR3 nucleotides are TGCAGCGTTCCGAGACAGGGGCCCGGGGGTCAGCCCCAGCATTTA. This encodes CSVPRQGPGGQPQHL.

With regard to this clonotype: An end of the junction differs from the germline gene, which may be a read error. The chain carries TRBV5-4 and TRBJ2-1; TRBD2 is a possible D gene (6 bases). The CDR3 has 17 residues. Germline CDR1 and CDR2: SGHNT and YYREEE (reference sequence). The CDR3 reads CASSPGDGMYSYNEHFF. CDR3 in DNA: TGTGCCAGCAGCCCGGGGGACGGGATGTATTCCTACAATGAGCACTTCTTC.

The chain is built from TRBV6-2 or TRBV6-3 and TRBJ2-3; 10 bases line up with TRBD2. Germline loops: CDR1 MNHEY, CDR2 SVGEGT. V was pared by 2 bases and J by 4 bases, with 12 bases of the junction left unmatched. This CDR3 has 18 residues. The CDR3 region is CASSYDSSSGGEADTQYF. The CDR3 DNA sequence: TGTGCCAGCAGTTACGATTCCTCTAGCGGGGGTGAAGCAGATACGCAGTATTTT.

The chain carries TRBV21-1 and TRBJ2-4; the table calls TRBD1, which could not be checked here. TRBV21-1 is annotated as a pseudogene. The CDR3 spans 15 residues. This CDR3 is CASRLTGLAKNIQYF. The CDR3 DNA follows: TGTGCCAGCAGACTGACAGGACTAGCCAAAAACATTCAATACTTC.

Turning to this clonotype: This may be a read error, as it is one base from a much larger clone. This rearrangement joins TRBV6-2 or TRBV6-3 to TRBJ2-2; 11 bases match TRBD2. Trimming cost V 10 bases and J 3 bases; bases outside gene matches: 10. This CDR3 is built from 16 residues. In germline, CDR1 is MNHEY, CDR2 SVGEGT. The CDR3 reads CAICCPLAGDTGELFF. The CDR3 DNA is TGTGCCATCTGTTGCCCACTAGCGGGAGACACCGGGGAGCTGTTTTTT.

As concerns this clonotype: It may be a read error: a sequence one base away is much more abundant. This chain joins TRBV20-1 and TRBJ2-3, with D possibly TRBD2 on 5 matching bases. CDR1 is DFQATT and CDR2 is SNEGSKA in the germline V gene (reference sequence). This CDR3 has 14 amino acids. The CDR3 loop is CSARDHPSTDTRYF. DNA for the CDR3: TGCAGTGCTAGAGACCATCCTAGCACAGATACGCGGTATTTT.

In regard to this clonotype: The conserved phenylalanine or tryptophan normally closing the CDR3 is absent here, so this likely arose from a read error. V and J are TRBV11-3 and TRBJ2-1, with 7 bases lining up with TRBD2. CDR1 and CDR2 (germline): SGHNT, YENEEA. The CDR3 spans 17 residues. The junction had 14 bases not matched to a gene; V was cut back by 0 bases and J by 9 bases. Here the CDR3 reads CASSLELTSLSHSEQFL. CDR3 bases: TGTGCCAGCAGCTTAGAGTTGACTAGCTTGAGCCACAGTGAGCAGTTCTTA.

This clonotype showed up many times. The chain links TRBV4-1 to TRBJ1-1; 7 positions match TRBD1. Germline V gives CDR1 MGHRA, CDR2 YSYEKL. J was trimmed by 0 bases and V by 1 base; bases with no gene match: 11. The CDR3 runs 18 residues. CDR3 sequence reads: CASSQVQGGIGVNTEAFF. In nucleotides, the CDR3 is TGCGCCAGCAGCCAAGTTCAGGGGGGAATTGGTGTGAACACTGAAGCTTTCTTT.